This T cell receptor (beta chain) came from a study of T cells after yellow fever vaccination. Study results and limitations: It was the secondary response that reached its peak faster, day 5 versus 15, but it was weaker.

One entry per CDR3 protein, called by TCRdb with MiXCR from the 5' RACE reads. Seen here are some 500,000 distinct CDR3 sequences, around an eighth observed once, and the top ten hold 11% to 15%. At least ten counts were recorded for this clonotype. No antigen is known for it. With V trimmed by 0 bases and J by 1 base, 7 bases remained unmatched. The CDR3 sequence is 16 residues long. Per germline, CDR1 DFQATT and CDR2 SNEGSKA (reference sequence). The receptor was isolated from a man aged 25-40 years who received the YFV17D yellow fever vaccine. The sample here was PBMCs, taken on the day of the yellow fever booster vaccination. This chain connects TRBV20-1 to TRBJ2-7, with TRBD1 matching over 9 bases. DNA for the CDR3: TGCAGTGCTAGAGATATAGGAGGACAGGGGTCCTACGAGCAGTACTTC. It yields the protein CSARDIGGQGSYEQYF.